This T cell receptor beta chain originates from a study of blood T cell repertoires in COVID-19. Study in general: Italy, Spain and the United States were the sources of the convalescent and acute COVID-19 samples. Sources were T cells, B-cell-depleted T cells, or PBMCs; the material itself was cDNA or gDNA.

Here immunoSEQ multiplex PCR was the method, and the copy in TCRdb shows in-frame clones only, minus some. This sample has about 250,000 clones, with roughly 83% found just once. The CDR3 sequence is 15 residues long. V lost 7 bases and J lost 8, with 23 bases in between. Germline CDR1 and CDR2: MDHEN and SYDVKM. The sequenced sample consisted of peripheral blood. The chain links TRBV28 to TRBJ1-2; possibly TRBD1 for D (6 bases). This receptor was obtained from a woman older than 75 with COVID-19, enrolled during active disease. The CDR3 DNA reads as TGTGCCAGCATCCCCGGCGCGTTAGGGGGAATGGGCTACACCTTC. Translating gives CASIPGALGGMGYTF.